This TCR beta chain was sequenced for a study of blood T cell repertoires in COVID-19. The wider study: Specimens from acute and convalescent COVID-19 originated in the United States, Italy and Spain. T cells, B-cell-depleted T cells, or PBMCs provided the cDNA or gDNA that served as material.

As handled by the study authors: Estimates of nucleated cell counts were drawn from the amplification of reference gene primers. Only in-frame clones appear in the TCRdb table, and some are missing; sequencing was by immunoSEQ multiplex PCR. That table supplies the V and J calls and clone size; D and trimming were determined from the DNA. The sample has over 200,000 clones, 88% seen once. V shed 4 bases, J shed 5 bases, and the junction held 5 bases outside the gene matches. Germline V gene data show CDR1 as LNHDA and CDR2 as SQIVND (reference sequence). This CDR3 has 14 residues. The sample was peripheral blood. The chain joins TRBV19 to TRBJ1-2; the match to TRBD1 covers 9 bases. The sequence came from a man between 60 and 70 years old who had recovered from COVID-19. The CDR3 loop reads CASSKPGQGYGYTF. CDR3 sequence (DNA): TGTGCCAGTAGTAAGCCGGGACAGGGATATGGCTACACCTTC.